This T cell receptor (beta chain) was identified during a study of T-cell reconstitution after alpha-beta-depleted transplantation in children. Notes on the study in general: The origin of high day-60 TCRbeta diversity in some patients lay in surviving recipient T cells and thymic progenitors. One year post-transplant, T-cell counts and diversity were largely derived from T cells produced anew. At around two months after transplant, the alpha-beta T cells were reportedly derived from several hundred expanded clones that came from non-depleted graft cells.

During its preparation, the TCRbeta library received unique molecular identifiers. One entry per CDR3 protein results from TCRdb running MiXCR on the PCR reads. The top ten hold about 8.2% of the sample, which has about 300,000 distinct CDR3 sequences, over 7.5% seen once. This clonotype has only a few counts. Its antigen is as yet unknown. Trimming took 3 bases from V and 3 from J; bases not matched to a gene: 7. The CDR3 has 16 residues. The germline V gene has CDR1 SGHTA and CDR2 FQGNSA. The origin of this receptor is a female patient aged 2 to 10 who had a stem cell transplant for Fanconi anemia, so the T cells may come from the graft donor. V usage is TRBV7-2 and J usage is TRBJ2-7, with 11 bases lining up with TRBD2. The sample in question was peripheral blood, obtained 360 days after TCRalphabeta/CD19-depleted stem cell transplant. The CDR3 reads CASSFNLAGGLYEQYF. In DNA form, the CDR3 reads TGTGCCAGCAGCTTTAACCTAGCGGGGGGTCTCTACGAGCAGTACTTC.